This paragraph reports one T cell receptor beta chain. The data were obtained in a study of cytomegalovirus exposure and HLA in healthy donors. Germline V lookup: CDR1 MNHNS, CDR2 SASEGT. V gave up 3 bases and J gave up 5 bases, with 7 bases separating them. CDR3 length equals 13 residues. The primer mix had 60 Vbeta and 13 Jbeta primers. Repertoires were generated with immunoSEQ multiplex PCR, while TCRdb's copy carries only in-frame clones and drops some. The sample has about 190,000 clones, around 77% seen once; the top ten hold less than 2%. The sequence was collected from a young woman in good health and CMV-seronegative. The chain links TRBV6-1 to TRBJ2-2; D is unresolved. The sample consisted of PBMCs. The chain's CDR3 is CASSEWQTGELFF. Written as DNA, the CDR3 is TGTGCCAGCAGTGAGTGGCAAACCGGGGAGCTGTTTTTT.